This entry lists 10 T cell receptor beta chains sequenced from one sample in a study of cytomegalovirus exposure and HLA in healthy donors. Use of 60 Vbeta and 13 Jbeta primers characterized the PCR. Method: immunoSEQ multiplex PCR; TCRdb's copy keeps in-frame clones and lacks some. The table includes about 180,000 clones, approximately 80% detected once. The sequencing sample was made of PBMCs. The receptors were sampled from a male donor in good health and CMV-seronegative.

The CDR3 DNA sequence: TGTGCCAGCAGTCCTATTCAGGGGGCAAATACGCAGTATTTT. This encodes CASSPIQGANTQYF. The V gene is TRBV27, the J gene TRBJ2-3, with TRBD1 matching over 8 bases. Germline V gene data show CDR1 as MNHEY and CDR2 as SMNVEV (reference sequence). The CDR3 is 14 amino acids. The V and J ends lost 5 bases and 7 bases, in that order; junction bases with no gene match: 8.

This clone has just one count. This chain joins TRBV2 and TRBJ2-5, with 9 bases fitting TRBD2. This CDR3 comprises 14 residues. V gave up 6 bases and J gave up 2 bases; unmatched junction bases: 4. Per germline, CDR1 SNHLY and CDR2 FYNNEI. CDR3 sequence reads: CASRRGGQQETQYF. CDR3 coding DNA: TGTGCCAGCAGGCGGGGGGGCCAACAAGAGACCCAGTACTTC.

V is TRBV7-9 and J is TRBJ1-4; D remains ambiguous. This CDR3 has 13 residues. Germline V gene sequence: CDR1 SEHNR, CDR2 FQNEAQ (reference sequence). Trimming pared 1 base from V and 7 bases from J, leaving 7 bases between. DNA for the CDR3: TGTGCCAGCAGCTTAGGATCGGGTGAAAAACTGTTTTTT. This encodes CASSLGSGEKLFF.

The chain uses TRBV30 and TRBJ1-5, with D unclear. The CDR3 length is 13 residues. Germline CDR1 is GTSNPN and CDR2 is SVGIG (reference sequence). Trimming left V 1 base short and J 2 bases short, with 6 bases between. The CDR3 loop reads CAWSAGGNQPQHF. Written as DNA, the CDR3 is TGTGCCTGGAGTGCTGGAGGCAATCAGCCCCAGCATTTT.

The chain uses TRBV15 and TRBJ2-4, with 7 bases that match TRBD1. The CDR3 totals 16 residues. J lost 0 bases, V lost 6 bases, and 8 bases had no gene match. CDR1 and CDR2 (germline): LNHNV, YYDKDF (reference sequence). This CDR3 reads CATRSHRGVAKNIQYF. The CDR3 DNA follows: TGTGCCACCAGGTCTCACAGGGGAGTAGCCAAAAACATTCAGTACTTC.

V and J are TRBV14 and TRBJ2-7, with 10 nucleotides matching TRBD1. Germline V lookup: CDR1 SGHDN, CDR2 FVKESK. Unmatched junction bases numbered 3, after V lost 3 bases and J lost 1 base. The CDR3 runs 15 residues. CDR3 amino acids: CASSQGGQGSYEQYF. The CDR3 DNA reads as TGTGCCAGCAGCCAGGGGGGACAGGGGTCCTACGAGCAGTACTTC.

This clone was seen more than once but under ten times. The chain has TRBV5-1 and TRBJ1-1; unclear D gene. This CDR3 spans 13 amino acids. The V and J ends lost 3 bases and 4 bases respectively, with 10 bases between them. The germline CDR1 and CDR2 sequences are SGHRS and YFSETQ. This chain's CDR3 is CASSSDMATEAFF. DNA of the CDR3: TGCGCCAGCAGCTCCGACATGGCCACTGAAGCTTTCTTT.

V usage is TRBV25-1 and J usage is TRBJ2-1; 12 nucleotides line up with TRBD2. Per the germline V gene, CDR1 is MGHDK and CDR2 is SYGVNS. The CDR3 runs to 18 residues. Germline trimming cut 1 base from V and 3 bases from J; bases unmatched to any gene: 7. The CDR3 here is CASSEWRLAGELYNEQFF. CDR3 in DNA: TGTGCCAGCAGTGAATGGAGACTAGCGGGAGAACTCTACAATGAGCAGTTCTTC.

The V gene is TRBV5-8, the J gene TRBJ1-2, with a weak D call TRBD1 (6 bases). The CDR3 contains 17 residues. V lost 5 bases to trimming and J lost 1 base, with 21 bases between them. The germline V gene encodes CDR1 SGHTS and CDR2 YDEGEE. DNA of the CDR3: TGTGCCAGCAGAAACGCCGTGGTACAGGGTATTAACTATGGCTACACCTTC. It specifies CASRNAVVQGINYGYTF.

In DNA, the CDR3 is TGTGCCAGTAGTTTACTCCGGGACAGGGGGCCCGCGAACACCGGGGAGCTGTTTTTT. Its protein product is CASSLLRDRGPANTGELFF. This chain uses TRBV19 with TRBJ2-2; 12 bases are shared with TRBD1. The germline V gene has CDR1 LNHDA and CDR2 SQIVND (reference sequence). V was clipped by 5 bases and J by 0 bases; unmatched bases: 10. The CDR3 consists of 19 residues.